The rows below give T cell receptor beta chains drawn from one sample of a study of T cell responses to AZD1222 COVID-19 vaccine. The table came from immunoSEQ multiplex PCR; TCRdb's copy has only in-frame clones and leaves some out. The repertoire holds 180,000 or so clones, with approximately 92% as singletons. Sample: peripheral blood, taken 28 days after the second dose of the MenACWY control vaccine. These receptors all stem from an adult who received the MenACWY meningococcal vaccine as a control. The CDR3 runs from the conserved cysteine through the conserved F or W. Each record gives: J gene, clone size, V gene, D gene, CDR3 DNA, CDR3 protein. A D gene is named only where the DNA matches it firmly. Clone size is not always given. Where it is, it says once, few, many or a class for expanded clones.

>TRBJ2-1|-|TRBV19|-
TGTGCCAGCCGGGGGCTAAACAATGAGCAGTTCTTC
CASRGLNNEQFF
>TRBJ1-2|-|TRBV5-5|-
TGTGCCAGCAGCTTAACTTCTCGGGACCCTAACTATGGCTACACCTTC
CASSLTSRDPNYGYTF
>TRBJ1-5|-|TRBV30|-
TGTGCCGGCTCATGGGGGCCTAACTTAAATCAGCCCCAGCATTTT
CAGSWGPNLNQPQHF
>TRBJ1-2|-|TRBV28|TRBD1
TGTGCCAGCAGGATACAGGGGGCTGGCTACACCTTC
CASRIQGAGYTF
>TRBJ1-1|-|TRBV6-5|-
TGTGCCAGCAGCAGGGGCAAGGTCACTGAAGCTTTCTTT
CASSRGKVTEAFF
>TRBJ2-7|-|TRBV3-1/TRBV3-2|TRBD2
TGTGCCAGCAGCCTTGGACTAGGGTCCTACGAGCAGTACTTC
CASSLGLGSYEQYF
>TRBJ1-2|-|TRBV5-5|-
TGTGCCAGCAGCTTGGCCGGTGGGGGCGGCTATGGCTACACCTTC
CASSLAGGGGYGYTF
>TRBJ1-2|-|TRBV19|-
TGTGCCAGTATCCCAGGAGAGGTTCGGTCAAACTATGGCTACACCTTC
CASIPGEVRSNYGYTF
>TRBJ2-7|-|TRBV6-5|-
TGTGCCAGCAGCCGTAACAAGGACGGCTACGAGCAGTACTTC
CASSRNKDGYEQYF
>TRBJ2-1|-|TRBV7-2|TRBD2
TGTGCCAGCAGCTCACGGGGGGGCTCCTACAATGAGCAGTTCTTC
CASSSRGGSYNEQFF
>TRBJ1-2|-|TRBV2|TRBD1
TGTGCCAGCAGTGAAGACAGGGGGCTCATTGGCTACACCTTC
CASSEDRGLIGYTF
>TRBJ2-3|once|TRBV10-1|TRBD2
TGCGCCAGCAGTGATGTGGCGGGGGTAACAGATACGCAGTATTTT
CASSDVAGVTDTQYF
>TRBJ1-6|-|TRBV29-1|TRBD1
TGCAGCGTGGGACAGGGAAGAGGTTCACCCCTCCACTTT
CSVGQGRGSPLHF
>TRBJ1-4|-|TRBV7-2|-
TGTGCCAGCAGCAAAGATCGAGGCGAAAAACTGTTTTTT
CASSKDRGEKLFF
>TRBJ1-2|-|TRBV28|-
TGTGCCAGCAGTCCAGTTAACTATGGCTACACCTTC
CASSPVNYGYTF
>TRBJ1-1|-|TRBV19|-
TGTGCCAGTAGTATAGTGGACAGCCTGAACACTGAAGCTTTCTTT
CASSIVDSLNTEAFF
>TRBJ1-2|-|TRBV9|TRBD1
TGTGCCAGCAGCCCCCGACAGGGCCACTATGGCTACACCTTC
CASSPRQGHYGYTF
>TRBJ1-5|-|TRBV7-2|-
TGTGCCAGCAGCTTTGACCACAGCAATCAGCCCCAGCATTTT
CASSFDHSNQPQHF
>TRBJ1-1|-|TRBV6-6|TRBD1
TGTGCCACCGGACAGGGGAAGAACACTGAAGCTTTCTTT
CATGQGKNTEAFF
>TRBJ1-3|-|TRBV19|TRBD1
TGTGCCAGTAGTTCCACAGGGGACTCTGGAAACACCATATATTTT
CASSSTGDSGNTIYF
>TRBJ1-4|-|TRBV19|TRBD1
TGTGCCAGTAGTACGACAGGGCGGGCACAAAAACTGTTTTTT
CASSTTGRAQKLFF
>TRBJ1-1|-|TRBV6-2/TRBV6-3|TRBD1
TGTGCCAGCAGTTCGGGACAGATTCCCATGAACACTGAAGCTTTCTTT
CASSSGQIPMNTEAFF
>TRBJ2-2|-|TRBV2|TRBD2
TGTGCCAGCAGCCGTCTAGCGGGGCCCACCGGGGAGCTGTTTTTT
CASSRLAGPTGELFF
>TRBJ2-1|-|TRBV5-8|-
TGTGCCAGCAGTTCCGACGGAAGCTCCTACAATGAGCAGTTCTTC
CASSSDGSSYNEQFF
>TRBJ1-1|-|TRBV5-1|-
TGCGCCAGCCGCGATCTTAGGGACTCCGACGGGGGGAACACTGAAGCTTTCTTT
CASRDLRDSDGGNTEAFF
>TRBJ1-1|once|TRBV18|TRBD1
TGTGCCAGCTCACCGACAGTAGCAGGGGGCCGCAATCAAGCTTTCTTT
CASSPTVAGGRNQAFF
>TRBJ2-1|once|TRBV12-3/TRBV12-4|-
TGTGCCAGCAGTTTTCTAGAAAAGGGTGAGCAGTTCTTC
CASSFLEKGEQFF
>TRBJ1-4|-|TRBV7-9|-
TGTGCCAGCAGTTTCCCGGGGGGTCCAAATGAAAAACTGTTTTTT
CASSFPGGPNEKLFF
>TRBJ1-5|-|TRBV5-5|-
TGTGCCAGCAGCTTATTGCAGGGAGACAATCAGCCCCAGCATTTT
CASSLLQGDNQPQHF